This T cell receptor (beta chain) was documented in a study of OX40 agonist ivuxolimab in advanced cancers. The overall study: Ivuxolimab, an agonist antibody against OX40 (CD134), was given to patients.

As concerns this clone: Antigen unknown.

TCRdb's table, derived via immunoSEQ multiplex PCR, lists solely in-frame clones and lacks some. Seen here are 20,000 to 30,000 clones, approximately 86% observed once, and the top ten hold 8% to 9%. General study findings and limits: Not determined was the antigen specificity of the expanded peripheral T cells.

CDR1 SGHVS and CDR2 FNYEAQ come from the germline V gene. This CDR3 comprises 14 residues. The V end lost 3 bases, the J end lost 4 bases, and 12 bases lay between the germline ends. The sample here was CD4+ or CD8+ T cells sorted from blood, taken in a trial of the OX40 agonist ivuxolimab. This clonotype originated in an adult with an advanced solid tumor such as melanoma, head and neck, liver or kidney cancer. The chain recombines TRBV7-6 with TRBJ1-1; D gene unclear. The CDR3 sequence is CASSFPGEFTEAFF. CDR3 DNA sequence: TGTGCCAGCAGCTTCCCGGGTGAGTTCACTGAAGCTTTCTTT.